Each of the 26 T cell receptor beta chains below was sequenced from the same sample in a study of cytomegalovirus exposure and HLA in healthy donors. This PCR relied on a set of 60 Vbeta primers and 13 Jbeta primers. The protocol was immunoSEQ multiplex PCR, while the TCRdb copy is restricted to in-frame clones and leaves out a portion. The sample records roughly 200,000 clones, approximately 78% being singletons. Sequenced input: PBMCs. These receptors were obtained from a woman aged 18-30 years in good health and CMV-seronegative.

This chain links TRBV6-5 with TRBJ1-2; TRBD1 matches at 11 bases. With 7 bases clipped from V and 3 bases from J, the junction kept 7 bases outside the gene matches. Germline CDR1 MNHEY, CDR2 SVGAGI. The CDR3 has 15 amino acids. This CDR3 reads CASKYRTGGYYGYTF. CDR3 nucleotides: TGTGCCAGCAAATATAGGACAGGGGGCTACTATGGCTACACCTTC.

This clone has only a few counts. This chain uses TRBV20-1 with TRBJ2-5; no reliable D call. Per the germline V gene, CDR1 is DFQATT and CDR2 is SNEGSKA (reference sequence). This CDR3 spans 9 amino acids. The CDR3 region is CRVGETQYF. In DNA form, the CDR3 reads TGCAGGGTCGGGGAGACCCAGTACTTC.

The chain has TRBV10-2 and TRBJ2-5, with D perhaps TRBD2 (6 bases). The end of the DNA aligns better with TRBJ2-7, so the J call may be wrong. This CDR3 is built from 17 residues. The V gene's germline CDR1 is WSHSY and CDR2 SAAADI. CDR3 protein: CASSHLRLDKSPYEQYF. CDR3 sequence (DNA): TGCGCCAGCAGCCACCTTCGACTAGATAAGTCCCCCTACGAGCAGTACTTC.

Here the CDR3 reads CASSLRLARMAKNIQYF. As DNA, the CDR3 is TGTGCCAGCAGTTTAAGACTAGCGAGGATGGCCAAAAACATTCAGTACTTC. This chain links TRBV28 with TRBJ2-4, with TRBD2 matching 8 bases. V lost 2 bases and J lost 1; bases outside the gene matches: 7. The CDR3 runs 17 residues. Germline assignment: CDR1 MDHEN and CDR2 SYDVKM. Complete variable domain (other parts from reference TRBV28 and TRBJ2-4): DVKVTQSSRYLVKRTGEKVFLECVQDMDHENMFWYRQDPGLGLRLIYFSYDVKMKEKGDIPEGYSVSREKKERFSLILESASTNQTSMYLCASSLRLARMAKNIQYFGAGTRLSVL.

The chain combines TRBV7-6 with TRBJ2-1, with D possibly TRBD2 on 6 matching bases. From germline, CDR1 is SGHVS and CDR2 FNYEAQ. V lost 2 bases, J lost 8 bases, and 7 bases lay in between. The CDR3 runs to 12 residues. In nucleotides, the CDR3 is TGTGCCAGCAGCTTAAGCGGGTATGAGCAGTTCTTC. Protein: CASSLSGYEQFF. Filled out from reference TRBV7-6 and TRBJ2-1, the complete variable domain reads GAGVSQSPRYKVTKRGQDVALRCDPISGHVSLYWYRQALGQGPEFLTYFNYEAQQDKSGLPNDRFSAERPEGSISTLTIQRTEQRDSAMYRCASSLSGYEQFFGPGTRLTVL.

In DNA form, the CDR3 reads TGCAGCGTTGACCCGCACAGGGGAACTGGCTACACCTTC. It yields the protein CSVDPHRGTGYTF. J is TRBJ1-2 and V is TRBV29-1; TRBD1 matches at 7 bases. CDR1 and CDR2 (germline): SQVTM, ANQGSEA. This CDR3 has 13 amino acids. The V segment lost 3 bases and the J segment 7 bases; nucleotides outside the gene matches: 8.

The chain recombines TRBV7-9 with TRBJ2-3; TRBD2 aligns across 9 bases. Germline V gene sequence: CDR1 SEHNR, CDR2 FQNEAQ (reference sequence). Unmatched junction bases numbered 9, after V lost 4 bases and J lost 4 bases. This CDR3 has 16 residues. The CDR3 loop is CASSSGLAGRADTQYF. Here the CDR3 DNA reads TGTGCCAGCAGCTCCGGTCTAGCGGGACGCGCAGATACGCAGTATTTT.

The CDR3 nucleotides read TGCGCCAGCAGCGCCCCGGGACTAGCGGGATCGGTCGCGGACACCGGGGAGCTGTTTTTT. This gives the protein CASSAPGLAGSVADTGELFF. The chain employs TRBV5-1 and TRBJ2-2, with 13 positions matching TRBD2. The CDR3 totals 20 residues. Trimming cost V 4 bases and J 3 bases; bases outside gene matches: 15. Germline loops: CDR1 SGHRS, CDR2 YFSETQ.

For the CDR3, the DNA is TGTGCCTGGGGGGGGGACCAGGGAAACACCATATATTTT. This sequence encodes CAWGGDQGNTIYF. This rearrangement joins TRBV30 to TRBJ1-3; tentative D call: TRBD1 (5 bases). The CDR3 extends over 13 amino acids. In germline, CDR1 is GTSNPN, CDR2 SVGIG (reference sequence). V dropped 5 bases and J dropped 4 bases, with 12 bases sitting between them.

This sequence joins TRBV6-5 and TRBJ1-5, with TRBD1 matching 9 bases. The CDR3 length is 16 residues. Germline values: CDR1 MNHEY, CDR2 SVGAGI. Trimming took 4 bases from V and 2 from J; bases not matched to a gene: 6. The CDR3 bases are TGTGCCAGCAGTTCCGGGACAGGGCTAGGCAATCAGCCCCAGCATTTT. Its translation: CASSSGTGLGNQPQHF.

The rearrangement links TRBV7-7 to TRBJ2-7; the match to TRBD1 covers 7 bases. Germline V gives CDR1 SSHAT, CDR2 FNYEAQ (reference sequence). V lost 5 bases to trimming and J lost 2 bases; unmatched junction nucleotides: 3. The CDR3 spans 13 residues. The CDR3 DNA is TGTGCCAGCAGCCTGGGGACAGCCTACGAGCAGTACTTC. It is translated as CASSLGTAYEQYF.

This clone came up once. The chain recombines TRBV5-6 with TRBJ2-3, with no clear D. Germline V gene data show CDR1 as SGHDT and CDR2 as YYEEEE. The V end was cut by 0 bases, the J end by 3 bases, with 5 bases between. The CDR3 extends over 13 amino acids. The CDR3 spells CASSLELTDTQYF. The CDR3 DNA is TGTGCCAGCAGCTTGGAACTTACAGATACGCAGTATTTT.

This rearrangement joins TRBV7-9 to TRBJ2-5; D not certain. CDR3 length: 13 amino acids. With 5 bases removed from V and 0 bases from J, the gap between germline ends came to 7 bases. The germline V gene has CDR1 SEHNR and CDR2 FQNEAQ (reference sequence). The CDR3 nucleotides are TGTGCCAGCAGCCCCCGGGACCAAGAGACCCAGTACTTC. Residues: CASSPRDQETQYF.

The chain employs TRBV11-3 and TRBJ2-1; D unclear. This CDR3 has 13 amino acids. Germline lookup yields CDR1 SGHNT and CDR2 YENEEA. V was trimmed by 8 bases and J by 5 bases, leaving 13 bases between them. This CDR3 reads CASLSPTNNEQFF. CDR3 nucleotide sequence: TGTGCCAGCCTCTCCCCCACTAACAATGAGCAGTTCTTC.

The DNA for the CDR3 is TGCAGCGCCCAGACTAGCGAACCCTACAATGAGCAGTTCTTC. Protein: CSAQTSEPYNEQFF. The chain uses TRBV29-1 and TRBJ2-1; 8 nucleotides align to TRBD2. In germline, CDR1 is SQVTM, CDR2 ANQGSEA. J was trimmed by 2 bases and V by 7 bases; bases with no gene match: 7. This CDR3 is 14 amino acids long.

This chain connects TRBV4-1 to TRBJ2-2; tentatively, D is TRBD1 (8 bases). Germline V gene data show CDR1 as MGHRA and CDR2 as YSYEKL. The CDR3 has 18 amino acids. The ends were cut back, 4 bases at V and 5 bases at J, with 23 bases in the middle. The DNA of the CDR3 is TGCGCCAGCAGCCGCCGGACAGGGATCGACGGGGGGACCGGGGAGCTGTTTTTT. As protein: CASSRRTGIDGGTGELFF.

The CDR3 coding sequence is TGCGCCAGCAGCCAGGAACCGGGACTAGCGGTCTACGAGCAGTACTTC. Translation: CASSQEPGLAVYEQYF. The gene calls are TRBV4-3 and TRBJ2-7; 11 bases match TRBD2. This CDR3 has 16 residues. J gave up 3 bases and V 3 bases, and 7 bases lay outside the gene matches. The germline CDR1 and CDR2 sequences are LGHNA and YSLEER.

The CDR3 is CASSSLGTAKETQYF. CDR3 in DNA: TGTGCCAGCAGTTCCCTAGGGACAGCTAAAGAGACCCAGTACTTC. The rearrangement joins TRBV27 to TRBJ2-5, with TRBD1 matching 7 bases. The V gene's germline CDR1 is MNHEY and CDR2 SMNVEV (reference sequence). This CDR3 comprises 15 residues. V lost 4 bases and J lost 3; bases outside the gene matches: 8.

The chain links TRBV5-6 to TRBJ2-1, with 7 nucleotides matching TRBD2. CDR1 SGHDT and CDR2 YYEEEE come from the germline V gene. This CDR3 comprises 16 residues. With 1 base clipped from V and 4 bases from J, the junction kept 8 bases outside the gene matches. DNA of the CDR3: TGTGCCAGCAGCTTGTCGCCGAGCGGGGAATACAATGAGCAGTTCTTC. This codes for CASSLSPSGEYNEQFF.

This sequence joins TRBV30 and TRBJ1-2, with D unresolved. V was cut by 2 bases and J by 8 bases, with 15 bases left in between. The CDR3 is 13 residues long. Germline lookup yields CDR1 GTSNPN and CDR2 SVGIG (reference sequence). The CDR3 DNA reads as TGTGCCTGGAGTTCAGGAGCATCGGGAGGCTACACCTTC. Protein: CAWSSGASGGYTF.

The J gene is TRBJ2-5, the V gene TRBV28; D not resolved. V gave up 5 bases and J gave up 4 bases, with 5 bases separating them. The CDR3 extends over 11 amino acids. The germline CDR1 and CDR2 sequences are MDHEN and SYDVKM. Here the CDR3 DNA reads TGTGCCAGCAGTCCCAGAGAGACCCAGTACTTC. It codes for CASSPRETQYF.

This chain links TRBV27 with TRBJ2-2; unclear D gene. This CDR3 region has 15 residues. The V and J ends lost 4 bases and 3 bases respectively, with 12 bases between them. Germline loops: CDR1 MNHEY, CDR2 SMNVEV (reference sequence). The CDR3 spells CASSSVGRYTGELFF. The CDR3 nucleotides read TGTGCCAGCAGTTCGGTCGGCAGGTACACCGGGGAGCTGTTTTTT.

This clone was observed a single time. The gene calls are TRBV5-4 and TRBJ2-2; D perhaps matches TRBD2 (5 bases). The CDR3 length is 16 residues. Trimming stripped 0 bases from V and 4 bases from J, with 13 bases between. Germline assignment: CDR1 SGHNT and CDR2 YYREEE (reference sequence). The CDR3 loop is CASSLGLRRGTGELFF. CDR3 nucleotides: TGTGCCAGCAGCTTGGGCCTTCGTCGGGGCACCGGGGAGCTGTTTTTT.

The DNA for the CDR3 is TGCGCCAGCAGAAGGGACACCTTTGATACGCAGTATTTT. Residues: CASRRDTFDTQYF. The chain links TRBV5-1 to TRBJ2-3; D is perhaps TRBD1 (6 bases). Per the germline V gene, CDR1 is SGHRS and CDR2 is YFSETQ. The V and J ends lost 5 bases and 6 bases respectively, with 13 bases between them. The CDR3 runs 13 residues.

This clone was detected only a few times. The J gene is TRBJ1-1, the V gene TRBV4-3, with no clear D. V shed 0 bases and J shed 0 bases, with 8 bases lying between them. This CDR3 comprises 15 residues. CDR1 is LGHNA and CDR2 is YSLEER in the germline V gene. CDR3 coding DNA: TGCGCCAGCAGCCAAGACGCGCTCATGAACACTGAAGCTTTCTTT. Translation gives CASSQDALMNTEAFF.

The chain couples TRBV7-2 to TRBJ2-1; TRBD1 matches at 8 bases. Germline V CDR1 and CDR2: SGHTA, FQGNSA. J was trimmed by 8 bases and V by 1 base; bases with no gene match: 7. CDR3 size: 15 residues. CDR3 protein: CASSLEGQGSDEQFF. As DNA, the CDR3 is TGTGCCAGCAGCTTAGAAGGACAGGGTTCCGATGAGCAGTTCTTC. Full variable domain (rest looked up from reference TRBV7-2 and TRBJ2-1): GAGVSQSPSNKVTEKGKDVELRCDPISGHTALYWYRQSLGQGLEFLIYFQGNSAPDKSGLPSDRFSAERTGGSVSTLTIQRTQQEDSAVYLCASSLEGQGSDEQFFGPGTRLTVL.